Each of the 2 T cell receptor beta chains below was sequenced from the same sample in a study of T cell responses to AZD1222 COVID-19 vaccine. Measured with immunoSEQ multiplex PCR; TCRdb has only the in-frame clones, and not every one. The data show tens of thousands of clones, around three quarters seen once. Here the sequenced sample was peripheral blood, taken on day 0 of AZD1222 vaccination. Every receptor here comes from an adult in good health.

The J gene is TRBJ2-7, the V gene TRBV28; tentatively, D is TRBD1 (6 bases). Trimming cost V 2 bases and J 3 bases, with 11 bases left between them. Germline loops: CDR1 MDHEN, CDR2 SYDVKM. This CDR3 comprises 14 residues. The CDR3 region is CASSLAQGYYEQYV. The CDR3 DNA is TGTGCCAGCAGTTTAGCTCAGGGGTACTACGAGCAGTACGTC.

This clone was seen a few times. V and J are TRBV10-3 and TRBJ2-7; tentative D call: TRBD2 (6 bases). The CDR3 extends over 12 amino acids. Deletions cut 4 bases from V and 5 bases from J, with 9 bases between. Germline lookup yields CDR1 ENHRY and CDR2 SYGVKD. CDR3 amino acids: CAISARGDEQYV. The CDR3 bases are TGTGCCATCAGTGCGCGGGGAGACGAGCAGTACGTC.